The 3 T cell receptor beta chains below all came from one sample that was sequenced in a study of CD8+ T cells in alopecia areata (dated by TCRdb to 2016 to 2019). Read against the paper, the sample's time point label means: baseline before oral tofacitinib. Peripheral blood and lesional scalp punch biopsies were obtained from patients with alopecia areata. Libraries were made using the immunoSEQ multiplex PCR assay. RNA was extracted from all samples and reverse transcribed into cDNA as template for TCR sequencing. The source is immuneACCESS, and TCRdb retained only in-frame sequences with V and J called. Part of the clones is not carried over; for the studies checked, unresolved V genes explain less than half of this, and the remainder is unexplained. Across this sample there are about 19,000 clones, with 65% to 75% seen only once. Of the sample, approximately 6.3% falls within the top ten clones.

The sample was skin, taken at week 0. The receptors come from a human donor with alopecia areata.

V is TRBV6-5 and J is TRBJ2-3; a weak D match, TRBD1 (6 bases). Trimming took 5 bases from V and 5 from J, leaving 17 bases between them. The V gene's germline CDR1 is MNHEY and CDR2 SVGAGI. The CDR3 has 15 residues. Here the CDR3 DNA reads TGTGCCAGCAGTCGGTCCAGGGGACAAGAAGATACGCAGTATTTT. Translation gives CASSRSRGQEDTQYF.

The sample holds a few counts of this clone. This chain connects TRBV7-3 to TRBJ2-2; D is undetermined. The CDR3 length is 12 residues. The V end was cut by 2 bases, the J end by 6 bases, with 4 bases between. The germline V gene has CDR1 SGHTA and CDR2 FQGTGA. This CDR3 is CASSLDAGELFF. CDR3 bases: TGTGCCAGCAGCTTAGACGCCGGGGAGCTGTTTTTT.

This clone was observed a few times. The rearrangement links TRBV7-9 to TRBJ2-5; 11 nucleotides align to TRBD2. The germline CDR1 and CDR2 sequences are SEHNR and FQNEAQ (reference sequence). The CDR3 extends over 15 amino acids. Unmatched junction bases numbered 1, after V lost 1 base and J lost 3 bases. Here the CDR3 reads CASSLGGLAEETQYF. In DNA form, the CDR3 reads TGTGCCAGCAGCTTAGGGGGACTAGCGGAAGAGACCCAGTACTTC.